This record looks at one T cell receptor (beta chain) sequence and its context. No antigen is known for it. Base qualities are not recorded, but no much larger clone differs from it by a single base. The cohort consisted of approximately 690 healthy bone marrow donors. At the time of sampling, all cohort members were nominally healthy, though unrecorded immune exposures were likely present. The donor tested CMV seronegative and was one of the 352 seronegative cohort members. Every donor gave a peripheral blood sample, and the peripheral blood mononuclear cells from that sample were used for TCR beta sequencing. Genomic DNA extraction from the blood cell samples was performed with the Qiagen DNeasy Blood Extraction Kit. The library was prepared using the immunoSEQ multiplex PCR assay. For the multiplex PCR, a mixture combining 60 forward primers for TCR Vbeta segments and 13 reverse primers for TCR Jbeta segments was used. The CDR3 region of rearranged TCR beta genes was amplified from genomic DNA by a multiplex PCR assay. Amplified TCR beta libraries were sequenced as 87-base-pair reads on the Illumina HiSeq System. Processing in the source paper ran as follows. Across the 500 to 750 repertoires, a later analysis counted roughly 84 million unique TCR beta chains, approximately 12 million of which were shared by at least two donors. A nearest-neighbor algorithm error-corrected the raw reads and collapsed the reads into unique sequences, merging closely related sequences to remove PCR and sequencing errors. To assign V, D and J gene segments, CDR3 sequences were aligned to IMGT reference sequences. Each retained sequence needed at least a six-nucleotide match to both a V gene segment and a J gene segment. A rearrangement was called productive if the CDR3 had no stop codons and remained in frame with V and J, and every other rearrangement was called non-productive. CDR3 was defined according to IMGT convention as the region running from the second conserved V-encoded cysteine to the conserved J-encoded phenylalanine. The earlier analysis of approximately 590 of the donors excluded any sequence lacking an unambiguous match to a single V gene segment. In an earlier analysis of several hundred of the donors, V segments were called functional above 56.7% productive rearrangements and were called segregating when the between-donor standard deviation exceeded 5%. A statistical classification framework was built to diagnose cytomegalovirus status from the catalog of TCR beta chain sequences. In a later analysis, TCR nucleotide sequences were compared against IMGT/GENE-DB human TR gene sequences so that V and J genes could be assigned. The TCRdist pipeline was used in a later analysis to assign CDR3 sequences and most-parsimonious VDJ recombination scenarios. In a later analysis, each TCR beta chain was defined by its CDR3 amino acid sequence together with its V-gene family, and reads without a unique V-gene family were excluded. A later analysis removed 592 highly shared, low-generation-probability nucleotide sequences to deal with suspected cross-contamination and a sequencing artifact. In a later analysis, a clonal expansion index was calculated for each public chain from normalized within-repertoire ranks of inferred template counts. In a later analysis, generation probabilities were computed with a VDJ recombination model fitted to out-of-frame rearrangements, and the resulting probabilities were checked against IGoR. A later analysis scored TCR-TCR, TCR-HLA and TCR-CMV co-occurrence with hypergeometric tests, applying a repertoire-size bias correction to TCR pairs. In a later analysis, false discovery rates were estimated by permuting HLA or CMV assignments 20 times. A later analysis grouped co-occurring TCRs with DBSCAN, adding TCRdist sequence similarity when clustering within HLA-allele-positive subsets. Co-occurrence clustering excluded repertoires with fewer than 30,000 or more than 120,000 public chains, plus five with anomalous nucleotide sharing. The clones in this table, taken by TCRdb from immuneACCESS, are in-frame only. Not every clone is retained; where verified, under half of the shortfall comes from an unresolved V gene, and the cause of the rest is unknown. That table furnishes V, J and clone size, whereas the DNA furnished D and trimming. The sample data list 150,000 to 200,000 clones, and 62% of these were observed just once. The ten largest clones add up to roughly 2.9% of the sample.

V is cut by 10 bases and J by 10 bases, and the space between the germline ends is 16 bases. Based on the germline V gene, the CDR1 and CDR2 sequences are SNHLY and FYNNEI. The cysteine opens and the phenylalanine closes a CDR3 of 11 amino acids. Left in the record is the CDR3 DNA by itself, 33 bases read in frame from the first base. The data derive from a study of cytomegalovirus exposure and HLA in healthy donors (dated by TCRdb to 2016 to 2017). Context from the whole study: According to an earlier analysis of a few hundred of the donors, roughly 180 million T cells yielded some 110 million unique TCR beta sequences and less than 300 Gb of sequence data. In an earlier analysis of roughly 580 of the donors, high-throughput TCR beta sequencing was used to judge whether each TCR beta V gene segment behaved as functional or pseudogenic. High-throughput TCR immunosequencing, statistical association of individual TCRs with disease status, and machine learning were combined to predict cytomegalovirus infection status. Alongside the repertoire data, information on donor age, sex, ethnicity and CMV serostatus was compiled. Both class I and class II loci were covered by HLA typing, at four-digit resolution. To study patterns of TCR occurrence, a later analysis re-analyzed previously published TCR beta repertoires from around 660 donors and added high-resolution HLA genotyping. Typing coverage varied by locus: roughly 629-630 donors for A, B, C, DRB1 and DQB1; 500 to 550 for DQA1; approximately 610 for DPA1; roughly 450 for DPB1. Rather than using new phenotypic data, the later analysis identified candidate immune exposures from TCR beta sequences and from how often those sequences occurred across donors. In addition to the first cohort of around 670 subjects, a separate validation cohort of under 150 different subjects was used. The study was designed to test whether signatures of past pathogen exposure could be identified by cataloging public T cell receptors. Roughly five DR-DQ haplotypes were handled as single units for association and clustering, since linkage in the cohort was strong. The T cell repertoires of roughly 660 subjects were profiled by immunosequencing and related to cytomegalovirus serostatus. Every discovery cohort repertoire had been produced on one sequencing platform. Roughly 300 gigabases of sequencing data and approximately 93 million unique TCR sequences were included in an early release covering about 700 HLA-typed donors. The genetic ancestry cluster associated with self-reported Caucasian donors included about 84% of the roughly 380 genotyped donors. Among around 400 genotyped donors of the cohort, an average of around 240,000 unique TCR beta nucleotide sequences were sequenced per donor, 15% to 20% of them non-productive. A later genetic analysis took genome-wide SNP genotypes for about three fifths of the roughly 670 donors and used that subset as a discovery cohort.

What the work shows at the level of the full study, not this receptor alone: A later analysis found that HLA-associated TCR beta chains were more clonally expanded and had lower generation probabilities than equally common non-associated chains. The study gave a list of 150 to 200 TCR beta chains associated with cytomegalovirus. In vitro tests confirmed that three of the cytomegalovirus-associated TCR beta chains recognize cytomegalovirus antigens. Most CMV-associated TCR beta chains appeared to be HLA-restricted in a later analysis, and the HLA associations seemed to be driven largely by CMV exposure. In this cohort, only TCR beta chains were sequenced, and detectable features were limited by the absence of alpha or paired-chain data. The presence/absence analyses assumed that sequencing depth was roughly uniform across donors, and that assumption may not be true. A further reported finding was that TCR beta sequences accurately predicted the HLA-A and HLA-B alleles for most subjects in the first cohort. Compared with the roughly 720-donor mean, donors in an Asian-associated ancestry cluster had fewer N-insertions in productive TCRs, according to a later genetic analysis. For the cohort, immune exposure information was limited to CMV serostatus. Because the 87-base-pair reads could not distinguish some IMGT-functional V segments, including TRBV6-2 and TRBV6-3, those segments were excluded. A cluster of highly shared sequence variants was judged likely to be a technical artifact of the sequencing pipeline. Assigning TCR associations to individual alleles was difficult when HLA alleles, especially DR and DQ, strongly co-occurred. In an earlier analysis of around 500 of the donors, most TCR beta V segments appeared in productive rearrangements about 87% or about 30% of the time, broadly matching IMGT annotations. Linkage disequilibrium might explain the correlated functional status among segregating V segments, but an unknown experimental factor could not be ruled out. In a later analysis, TCR association rates were found to vary across HLA loci, with the most associated TCRs seen for DRB1 alleles and the fewest for HLA-C alleles. In a later genetic analysis, a missense DCLRE1C variant was associated with V-gene and J-gene trimming of TCR beta chains, and the association was replicated in an independent cohort. While some public TCRs were present in many individuals, most TCR sequences turned up only very rarely across donors. Several of the top co-occurrence clusters appeared to be linked to parvovirus B19, influenza, CMV and Epstein-Barr virus, according to a later analysis. Specific HLA alleles were associated with 15,000 to 20,000 TCR beta sequences at a false discovery rate of 0.05 in a later analysis. Because some donors lacked HLA typing at each locus, the association tests relied only on the typed subset. The classifier was reported to diagnose cytomegalovirus status with high specificity and sensitivity in both the original and validation cohorts. The authors suggested that the approach could potentially be generalized to other disease states and immunological phenotypes. Because counts were too low, more than 15 rarely observed V segments, including chromosome 9 orphons, were excluded from the earlier analysis of 587 of the donors.

The sample consisted of PBMCs. The clonotype originates from a man aged 35 to 55 in good health and CMV-seronegative. This receptor chain uses TRBV2 and TRBJ1-2; tentative D gene TRBD1, with 6 bases matching. The DNA sequence is given as TGTGCCATCCGGGACACCAGAGACTACACCTTC. Protein translation: CAIRDTRDYTF.